These T cell receptor beta chains were read from a single sample in a study of blood T cell repertoires in COVID-19. The protocol was immunoSEQ multiplex PCR, while the TCRdb copy is restricted to in-frame clones and leaves out a portion. Among fewer than 90,000 clones listed, 80% were seen once. Sequencing input: peripheral blood. The receptor source for this set is a woman older than 75 with acute or convalescent COVID-19. Each CDR3 is given with its conserved first and last residue. The D gene is left open where the match is weak. Expanded clones get a size class; other rows say once, few or many, or leave the size out.

-	-	TRBV7-6	TRBJ1-1	TGTGCCAGCAGCTACTCCCCAACTATGAACACTGAAGCTTTCTTT	CASSYSPTMNTEAFF
-	-	TRBV6-6	TRBJ2-5	TGTGCCAGCAGACCGACAGCCCAAGAGACCCAGTACTTC	CASRPTAQETQYF
-	-	TRBV27	TRBJ2-5	TGTGCCATCGTACTCTACTTACCCAACCGGGACCAGTACTTC	CAIVLYLPNRDQYF
-	TRBD1	TRBV2	TRBJ1-1	TGTGCCAGCAGAGGGACAGGGTCATCTGAAGCTTTCTTT	CASRGTGSSEAFF
-	-	TRBV7-7	TRBJ2-5	TGTGCCAGCAGCTCCCGTTTTGGGGCGTGGGAGACCCAGTACTTC	CASSSRFGAWETQYF
-	TRBD2	TRBV27	TRBJ2-7	TGTGCCAGCAGTTTAAAGGCTAGCGGGTACGAGCAGTACTTC	CASSLKASGYEQYF
-	-	TRBV4-2	TRBJ2-2	TGTGCCAGCAGCCAAGAGTCGTTGTACTTCCTCGCGAACACCGGGGAGCTGTTTTTT	CASSQESLYFLANTGELFF
-	TRBD1	TRBV6-6	TRBJ2-7	TGTGCCAGCAGTTACCCGGGACAGTTCTACGAGCAGTACTTC	CASSYPGQFYEQYF
-	TRBD2	TRBV5-4	TRBJ2-7	TGTGCCAGCAGCTTGAAACTAGCGGGGGCCGCCTACGAGCAGTACTTC	CASSLKLAGAAYEQYF
-	TRBD1	TRBV5-8	TRBJ2-3	TGTGCCAGCAGACCCTGGGGACAGGGGCGCACAGATACGCAGTATTTT	CASRPWGQGRTDTQYF
-	TRBD1	TRBV11-2	TRBJ2-5	TGTGCCACCGGGGACAGACCTCGGGAGACCCAGTACTTC	CATGDRPRETQYF
-	-	TRBV6-4	TRBJ2-3	TGTGCCAGCAGTGACTCACTAGCAGATACGCAGTATTTT	CASSDSLADTQYF
-	TRBD1	TRBV6-6	TRBJ2-7	TGTGCCAGCAGTTACACGCCGGGACAGGGACGCGAGCAGTACTTC	CASSYTPGQGREQYF
-	-	TRBV6-2/TRBV6-3	TRBJ1-4	TGTGCCAGCAGTTACAATACAGGAGATGAAAAACTGTTTTTT	CASSYNTGDEKLFF
-	-	TRBV3-1/TRBV3-2	TRBJ2-5	TGTGCCAGCAGCCCCCCGAGCACCGGGGTAGAGACCCAGTACTTC	CASSPPSTGVETQYF
few	-	TRBV19	TRBJ1-1	TGTGCCAGTAGTCCCCGGGGGGTAAGCACTGAAGCTTTCTTT	CASSPRGVSTEAFF
once	-	TRBV12-3/TRBV12-4	TRBJ2-5	TGTGCCAGTAGACAGTCCCAAGAGACCCAGTACTTC	CASRQSQETQYF
once	TRBD1	TRBV5-1	TRBJ2-4	TGCGCCAGCAGCTTGCGGGACAGTCCCAAAAACATTCAGTACTTC	CASSLRDSPKNIQYF
-	-	TRBV21-1	TRBJ2-1	TGTGCCAGCAGCTGTCAAGGGGGAGGAGATACGGGACTAGCGGGAAGCAATGAGCAGTTCTTC	CASSCQGGGDTGLAGSNEQFF
-	-	TRBV11-2	TRBJ2-5	TGTGCCAGCAGCCGCTTACGGGGCCAAGAGACCCAGTACTTC	CASSRLRGQETQYF
-	-	TRBV25-1	TRBJ1-4	TGTGCCAGCAGAGCGCCCGGGGGGCTTTCGACTAATGAAAAACTGTTTTTT	CASRAPGGLSTNEKLFF
-	TRBD1	TRBV5-6	TRBJ1-2	TGTGCCAGCAGTCCGACAGGGAACTGGGGCTACACCTTC	CASSPTGNWGYTF
few	-	TRBV20-1	TRBJ1-1	TGCAGTGCTGCGGGGGCCCGGGAAGCTTTCTTT	CSAAGAREAFF
-	TRBD2	TRBV3-1/TRBV3-2	TRBJ2-1	TGTGCCAGCAGCCATTTGGGGGGGGAGGAGCAGTTCTTC	CASSHLGGEEQFF
-	TRBD1	TRBV29-1	TRBJ2-7	TGCAGCGTTGTTGGGTGGACAGGGGACTACGAGCAGTACTTC	CSVVGWTGDYEQYF
-	-	TRBV11-2	TRBJ1-2	TGTGCCAGCAGCCGCCCGGGGGGGACGAACTATGGCTACACCTTC	CASSRPGGTNYGYTF
-	-	TRBV19	TRBJ2-7	TGTGCCAGTAGTAGGGGAACAGGCTACGAGCAGTACTTC	CASSRGTGYEQYF
few	-	TRBV12-3/TRBV12-4	TRBJ1-2	TGTGCCAGCAGTTTAGCGCGGCAAGGGGACACCTTC	CASSLARQGDTF
-	-	TRBV7-9	TRBJ1-2	TGTGCCAGCAGCCCCCAGACTAGAAACTATGGCTACACCTTC	CASSPQTRNYGYTF
-	TRBD1	TRBV2	TRBJ1-4	TGTGCCAGCAGATCGGGACAGGATCAGGGGCCTAATGAAAAACTGTTTTTT	CASRSGQDQGPNEKLFF
-	-	TRBV18	TRBJ1-3	TGTGCCAGCTCACCCGGGGGGACTGGAAACACCATATATTTT	CASSPGGTGNTIYF
-	-	TRBV2	TRBJ1-5	TGTGCCAGCAGTGAAAGCCGCGGCTTCAATCAGCCCCAGCATTTT	CASSESRGFNQPQHF
-	TRBD1	TRBV5-1	TRBJ2-7	TGCGCCAGCAGTCTCCGGGACAGGGGATCCTACGAGCAGTACTTC	CASSLRDRGSYEQYF
-	TRBD1	TRBV18	TRBJ2-7	TGTGCCAGCTCCGAGGGACAGGAGGCTTACGAGCAGTACTTC	CASSEGQEAYEQYF
-	TRBD2	TRBV15	TRBJ2-3	TGTGCCACCAGCAGAGCGGCTAATAGCGGGAGGATCCTAAGCACAGATACGCAGTATTTT	CATSRAANSGRILSTDTQYF
-	-	TRBV2	TRBJ1-6	TGTGCCAGCATGGGGAGGGCCCGAAATTCACCCCTCCACTTT	CASMGRARNSPLHF
-	-	TRBV27	TRBJ2-2	TGTGCCAGCAGTTTGCGGCCGAACACCGGGGAGCTGTTTTTT	CASSLRPNTGELFF
few	-	TRBV4-2	TRBJ1-5	TGTGCCAGCAGCCTCTCTGAGCGGCCCGATCAGCCCCAGCATTTT	CASSLSERPDQPQHF
once	TRBD2	TRBV3-1/TRBV3-2	TRBJ2-1	TGTGCCAGCAGCTTTAGCGGGGCCAATGAGCAGTTCTTC	CASSFSGANEQFF
-	-	TRBV12-3/TRBV12-4	TRBJ1-5	TGTGCCAGCAGTTTAGAGGAGAATCAGCCCCAGCATTTT	CASSLEENQPQHF
-	TRBD1	TRBV7-2	TRBJ1-1	TGTGCCAGCAGCTATAGGACAGGGATCACTGAAGCTTTCTTT	CASSYRTGITEAFF